This T cell receptor (beta chain) came from a study of cytomegalovirus exposure and HLA in healthy donors. This CDR3 comprises 15 residues. The germline CDR1 and CDR2 sequences are SGHNT and YYREEE (reference sequence). Trimming took off 2 bases at V and 5 bases at J, with 13 bases between the two ends. PCR amplification relied on 60 Vbeta primers (plus 13 Jbeta primers). TCRdb keeps only in-frame clones here, not all; method: immunoSEQ multiplex PCR. This sample has around 120,000 clones, with 70% to 90% found just once. A word on this clone: Its specificity is not known.

Study results and caveats: In an earlier analysis, productive rearrangement rates for most beta V segments clustered near 87% or 30%. Evidence from a later analysis indicated that most CMV-associated TCR beta chains looked HLA-restricted. A later analysis by the authors found several of the most significant clusters apparently linked to common viral pathogens.

The chain couples TRBV5-4 to TRBJ2-2; D perhaps matches TRBD2 (6 bases). The origin of this receptor is a woman aged 40 to 49 in good health and CMV-seropositive. Sequencing used PBMCs. CDR3 protein: CASSFRGRGTGELFF. For the CDR3, the DNA is TGTGCCAGCAGCTTCCGGGGGAGAGGAACCGGGGAGCTGTTTTTT.